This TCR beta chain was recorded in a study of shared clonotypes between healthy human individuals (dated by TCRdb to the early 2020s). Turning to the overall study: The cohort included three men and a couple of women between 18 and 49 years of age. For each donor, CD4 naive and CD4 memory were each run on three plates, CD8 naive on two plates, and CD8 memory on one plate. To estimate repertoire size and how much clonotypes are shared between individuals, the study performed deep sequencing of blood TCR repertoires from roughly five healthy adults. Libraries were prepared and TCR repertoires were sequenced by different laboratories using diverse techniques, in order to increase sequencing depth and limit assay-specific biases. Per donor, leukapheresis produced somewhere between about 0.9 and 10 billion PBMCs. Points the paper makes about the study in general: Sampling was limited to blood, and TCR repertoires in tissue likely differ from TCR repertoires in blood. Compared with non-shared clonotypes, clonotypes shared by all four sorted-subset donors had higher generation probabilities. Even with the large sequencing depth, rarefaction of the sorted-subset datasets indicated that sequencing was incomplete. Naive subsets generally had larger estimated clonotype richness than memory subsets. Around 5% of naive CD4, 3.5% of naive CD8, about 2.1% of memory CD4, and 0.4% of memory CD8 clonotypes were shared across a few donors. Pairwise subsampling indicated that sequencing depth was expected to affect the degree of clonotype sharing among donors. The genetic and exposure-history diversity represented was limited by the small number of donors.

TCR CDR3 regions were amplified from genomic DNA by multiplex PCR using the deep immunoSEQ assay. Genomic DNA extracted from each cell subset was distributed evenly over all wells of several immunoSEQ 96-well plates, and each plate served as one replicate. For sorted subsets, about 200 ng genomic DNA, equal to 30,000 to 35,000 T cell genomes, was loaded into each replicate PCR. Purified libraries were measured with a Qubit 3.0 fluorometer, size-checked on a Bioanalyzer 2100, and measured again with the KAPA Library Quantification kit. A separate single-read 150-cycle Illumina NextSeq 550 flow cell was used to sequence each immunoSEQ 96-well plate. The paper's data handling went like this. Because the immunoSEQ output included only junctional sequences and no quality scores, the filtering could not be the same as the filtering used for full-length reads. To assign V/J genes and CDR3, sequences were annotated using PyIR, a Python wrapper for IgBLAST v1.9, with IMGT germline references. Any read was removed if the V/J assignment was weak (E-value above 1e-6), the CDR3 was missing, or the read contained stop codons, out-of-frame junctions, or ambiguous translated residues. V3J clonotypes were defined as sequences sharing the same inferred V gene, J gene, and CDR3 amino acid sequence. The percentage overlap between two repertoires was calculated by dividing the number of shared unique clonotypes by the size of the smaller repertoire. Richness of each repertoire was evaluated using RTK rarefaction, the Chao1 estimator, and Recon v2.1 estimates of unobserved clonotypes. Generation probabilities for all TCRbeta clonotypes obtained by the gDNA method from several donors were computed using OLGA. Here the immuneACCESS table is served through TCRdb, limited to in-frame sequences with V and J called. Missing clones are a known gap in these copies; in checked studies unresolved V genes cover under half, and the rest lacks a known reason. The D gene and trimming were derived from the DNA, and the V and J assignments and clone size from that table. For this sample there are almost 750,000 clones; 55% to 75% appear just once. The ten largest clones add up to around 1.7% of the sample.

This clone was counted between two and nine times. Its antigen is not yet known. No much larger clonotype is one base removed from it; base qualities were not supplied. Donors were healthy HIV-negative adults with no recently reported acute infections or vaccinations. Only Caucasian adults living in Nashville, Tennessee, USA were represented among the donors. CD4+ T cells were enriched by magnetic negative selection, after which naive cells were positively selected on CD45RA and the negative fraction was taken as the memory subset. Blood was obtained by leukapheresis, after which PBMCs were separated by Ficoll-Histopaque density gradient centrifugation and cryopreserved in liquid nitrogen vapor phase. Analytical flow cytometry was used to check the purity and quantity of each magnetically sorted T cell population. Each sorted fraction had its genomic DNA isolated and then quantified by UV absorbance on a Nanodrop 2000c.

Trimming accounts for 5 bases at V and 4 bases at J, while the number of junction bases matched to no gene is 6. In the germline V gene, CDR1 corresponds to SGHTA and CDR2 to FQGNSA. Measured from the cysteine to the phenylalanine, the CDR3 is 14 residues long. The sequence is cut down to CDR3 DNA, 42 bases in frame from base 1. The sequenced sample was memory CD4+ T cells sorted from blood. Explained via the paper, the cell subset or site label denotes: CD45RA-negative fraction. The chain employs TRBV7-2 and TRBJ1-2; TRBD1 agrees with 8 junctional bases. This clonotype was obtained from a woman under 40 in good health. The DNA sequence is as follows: TGTGCCAGCAGCGTCGGACAGGGAGGCTATGGCTACACCTTC. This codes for CASSVGQGGYGYTF.